What follows are 19 T cell receptor beta chains derived from one specimen sequenced in a study of blood T cells in healthy people across ages. Together with a sample-barcoded 5' primer, a J-beta primer mix was included in a second PCR lasting roughly 6 to 12 cycles. Using its own MiXCR run on the 5' RACE reads, TCRdb lists one record per CDR3 protein. The table has fewer than 1.5 million distinct CDR3 sequences, around two fifths seen once. Sequencing input: blood. The receptor set was obtained from a woman between 18 and 29 years old in good health.

This clonotype was counted only a few times. The chain links TRBV6-1 to TRBJ1-1; D not certain. V was cut by 4 bases and J by 1 base, with 7 bases left in between. Germline V CDR1 and CDR2: MNHNS, SASEGT. CDR3 length equals 13 residues. The CDR3 sequence is CASSVQENTEAFF. In DNA form, the CDR3 reads TGTGCCAGCAGTGTTCAGGAGAACACTGAAGCTTTCTTT.

The J gene is TRBJ1-4, the V gene TRBV4-1, with 9 bases matching TRBD1. Germline V gives CDR1 MGHRA, CDR2 YSYEKL. The V segment lost 4 bases and the J segment 8 bases; nucleotides outside the gene matches: 11. This CDR3 region has 16 residues. The CDR3, as DNA: TGCGCCAGCAGCCTCAGAAACAGGGGGCTACGAGAAAAACTGTTTTTT. Translated: CASSLRNRGLREKLFF.

Only a few counts were recorded for this clonotype. V usage is TRBV10-3 and J usage is TRBJ2-7; TRBD1 matches at 10 bases. V shed 6 bases and J 3 bases; nucleotides not matched to a gene: 5. The CDR3 length is 14 residues. CDR1 is ENHRY and CDR2 is SYGVKD in the germline V gene. CDR3 sequence reads: CAISLGQGNYEQYF. CDR3 coding DNA: TGTGCCATCAGCCTGGGACAGGGGAACTACGAGCAGTACTTC.

The chain employs TRBV6-5 and TRBJ2-7; 7 nucleotides match TRBD1. Germline V CDR1 and CDR2: MNHEY, SVGAGI. The CDR3 extends over 19 amino acids. After removal of 0 bases from V and 4 bases from J, the junction contained 18 bases not matched to a gene. The CDR3 nucleotides are TGTGCCAGCAGTTACTCGGTTTATCTCGCCACAGGGGCCGATTACGAGCAGTACTTC. Its protein product is CASSYSVYLATGADYEQYF.

This clonotype came up a few times. The rearrangement uses TRBV27 and TRBJ2-7; a weak D match, TRBD2 (6 bases). The CDR3 extends over 15 amino acids. The ends were cut back, 5 bases at V and 0 bases at J, with 14 bases in the middle. Per the germline V gene, CDR1 is MNHEY and CDR2 is SMNVEV (reference sequence). The CDR3 coding sequence is TGTGCCAGCAGTCGGGGGACGGTGAGCTCCTACGAGCAGTACTTC. Protein: CASSRGTVSSYEQYF.

Points on this clonotype: A junction boundary mismatches the germline segment, possibly from a read error. The chain recombines TRBV4-2 with TRBJ1-2, with TRBD1 matching over 9 bases. This CDR3 spans 14 amino acids. The germline V gene encodes CDR1 LGHNA and CDR2 YNFKEQ. CDR3 coding DNA: TGTGCTAGCAGCCAACGGACAGGGGACTATGGCTACACCTTC. Translating gives CASSQRTGDYGYTF.

The V gene is TRBV4-1, the J gene TRBJ1-2, with D hard to call. Germline CDR1 MGHRA, CDR2 YSYEKL. V dropped 0 bases and J dropped 2 bases, with 10 bases sitting between them. The CDR3 loop spans 15 amino acids. The CDR3 DNA is TGCGCCAGCAGCCAAGATAGTTTTCCGAACTATGGCTACACCTTC. Translated, it gives CASSQDSFPNYGYTF.

This clonotype was counted only a few times. Written as DNA, the CDR3 is TGCAGTGCTAGAGATTCGGGACAACAAATTGAAGCTTTCTTT. As protein: CSARDSGQQIEAFF. The chain combines TRBV20-1 with TRBJ1-1; D might be TRBD1 (6 bases). Germline loops: CDR1 DFQATT, CDR2 SNEGSKA (reference sequence). CDR3 length: 14 amino acids. Trimming pared 0 bases from V and 7 bases from J, leaving 15 bases between.

In this sample, this clonotype turned up a few times. This chain links TRBV7-9 with TRBJ2-4; tentatively, D is TRBD1 or TRBD2 (6 bases each). The length of the CDR3 is 15 residues. Germline CDR1 SEHNR, CDR2 FQNEAQ (reference sequence). Trimming shortened V by 2 bases and J by 1 base, and 9 bases separated the two germline ends. The CDR3 nucleotides are TGTGCCAGCAGCTTATGGGGGGCGGCCAAAAACATTCAGTACTTC. It codes for CASSLWGAAKNIQYF.

The rearrangement links TRBV7-8 to TRBJ1-2; the D gene is possibly TRBD1 (6 bases). There are 16 residues in the CDR3. V lost 0 bases to trimming and J lost 2 bases, with 13 bases between them. Germline V lookup: CDR1 SGHVS, CDR2 FQNEAQ. CDR3 sequence: CASSLAEPGANYGYTF. In DNA form, the CDR3 reads TGTGCCAGCAGCTTAGCGGAGCCAGGGGCCAACTATGGCTACACCTTC. The complete variable domain, with remaining parts taken from reference TRBV7-8 and TRBJ1-2, reads GAGVSQSPRYKVAKRGQDVALRCDPISGHVSLFWYQQALGQGPEFLTYFQNEAQLDKSGLPSDRFFAERPEGSVSTLKIQRTQQEDSAVYLCASSLAEPGANYGYTFGSGTRLTVV.

The rearrangement uses TRBV19 and TRBJ2-7; D is uncertain. Trimming took 2 bases from V and 1 from J, leaving 12 bases between them. CDR1 and CDR2 from the germline V gene are LNHDA and SQIVND (reference sequence). This CDR3 is built from 15 residues. Here the CDR3 DNA reads TGTGCCAGTAGTATATACGGTGGCGGATCCTACGAGCAGTACTTC. This codes for CASSIYGGGSYEQYF. The full variable domain, rest sourced from reference TRBV19 and TRBJ2-7, is DGGITQSPKYLFRKEGQNVTLSCEQNLNHDAMYWYRQDPGQGLRLIYYSQIVNDFQKGDIAEGYSVSREKKESFPLTVTSAQKNPTAFYLCASSIYGGGSYEQYFGPGTRLTVT.

This clonotype was counted only a few times. The chain carries TRBV6-5 and TRBJ2-7, with a possible D match to TRBD2 (6 bases). Trimming took off 5 bases at V and 3 bases at J, with 11 bases between the two ends. Germline V CDR1 and CDR2: MNHEY, SVGAGI. The CDR3 runs 13 residues. The CDR3 region has the DNA TGTGCCAGCAGTCCCCGGGGGAACTACGAGCAGTACTTC. It translates to CASSPRGNYEQYF.

V and J are TRBV25-1 and TRBJ2-4, with TRBD1 as a possible D gene (7 bases). The J call may be faulty, since TRBJ2-7 better matches the DNA end. The CDR3 loop spans 13 amino acids. Germline V gene data show CDR1 as MGHDK and CDR2 as SYGVNS. CDR3 sequence reads: CASTLGGTDEQYF. The CDR3 nucleotides read TGTGCCAGCACCCTCGGAGGGACAGACGAGCAGTACTTC.

This clonotype has a handful of counts. The DNA for the CDR3 is TGTGCCAGCAGCGTCGGTCTGGATCGCTCTGGGGCCAACGTCCTGACTTTC. Protein: CASSVGLDRSGANVLTF. The chain carries TRBV9 and TRBJ2-6; D is ambiguous. The CDR3 is made up of 17 amino acids. With 2 bases removed from V and 0 bases from J, the gap between germline ends came to 12 bases. Germline V lookup: CDR1 SGDLS, CDR2 YYNGEE.

The chain couples TRBV9 to TRBJ2-4; either TRBD1 or TRBD2 may supply D (5 bases each). CDR1 is SGDLS and CDR2 is YYNGEE in the germline V gene. CDR3 length equals 14 residues. Trimming took off 0 bases at V and 8 bases at J, with 12 bases between the two ends. The CDR3 DNA follows: TGTGCCAGCAGCGTAGGGGGGACCGCAGACATTCAGTACTTC. This translates into CASSVGGTADIQYF.

The chain links TRBV12-3 or TRBV12-4 to TRBJ1-3; D perhaps matches TRBD1 (5 bases). Trimming cost V 5 bases and J 4 bases, with 18 bases left between them. This CDR3 contains 16 residues. CDR3 nucleotides: TGTGCCAGCAGTCCCCAACAGGTCGCGGACGGAAACACCATATATTTT. The encoded protein is CASSPQQVADGNTIYF.

This chain uses TRBV12-3 or TRBV12-4 with TRBJ2-6, with 7 nucleotides matching TRBD1. CDR3 length: 18 residues. V trimming: 5 bases; J trimming: 0 bases; junction bases outside the gene matches: 10. This chain's CDR3 is CASSVPGQLASGANVLTF. CDR3 in DNA: TGTGCCAGCAGTGTACCGGGACAGTTAGCCTCTGGGGCCAACGTCCTGACTTTC.

The rearrangement joins TRBV14 to TRBJ1-1, with D uncertain. Per the germline V gene, CDR1 is SGHDN and CDR2 is FVKESK. The CDR3 consists of 12 residues. V was cut by 1 base and J by 7 bases, with 7 bases left in between. The CDR3 nucleotides read TGTGCCAGCAGCCAAGGTCATGATGAAGCTTTCTTT. This codes for CASSQGHDEAFF.

The chain combines TRBV4-1 with TRBJ1-2, with a tentative D call TRBD1 (6 bases). Germline CDR1 MGHRA, CDR2 YSYEKL. V was shortened by 1 base and J by 3 bases, with 15 bases between the two germline ends. There are 16 residues in the CDR3. The CDR3 protein is CASSQAGGRIDYGYTF. As DNA, the CDR3 is TGCGCCAGCAGCCAAGCCGGGGGGCGCATCGACTATGGCTACACCTTC.